A single sample gave rise to the 10 T cell receptor beta chains below, sequenced in a study of blood T cell repertoires in COVID-19. Clones were sequenced by immunoSEQ multiplex PCR, and TCRdb holds only the in-frame ones, with some missing. The sample shows roughly 250,000 clones, 85% to 90% of them seen only once. Material: peripheral blood. The origin of the receptors is a woman aged 40 to 50 with acute or convalescent COVID-19.

This clone was seen more than once but under ten times. This sequence joins TRBV7-2 and TRBJ2-3; TRBD2 might be the D (5 bases). The CDR3 is 14 amino acids. Germline lookup yields CDR1 SGHTA and CDR2 FQGNSA. V was shortened by 1 base and J by 4 bases, with 9 bases between the two germline ends. CDR3 coding DNA: TGTGCCAGCAGCTTAGTTCGGGATCCAGATACGCAGTATTTT. Translation gives CASSLVRDPDTQYF.

The V call is TRBV14, the J call TRBJ2-6; 8 nucleotides match TRBD1. This CDR3 has 18 amino acids. Germline V lookup: CDR1 SGHDN, CDR2 FVKESK. Unmatched junction bases numbered 8, after V lost 4 bases and J lost 0 bases. The CDR3 DNA follows: TGTGCCAGCAGCCGTCTAGGACAGGGTATCTCTGGGGCCAACGTCCTGACTTTC. Its protein product is CASSRLGQGISGANVLTF.

This clone was seen a handful of times. This rearrangement joins TRBV20-1 to TRBJ1-1, with a possible D match to TRBD1 (6 bases). Germline CDR1 DFQATT, CDR2 SNEGSKA (reference sequence). The length of the CDR3 is 16 residues. The germline V and J ends were trimmed by 3 bases and 2 bases, with 19 bases remaining between them. CDR3 coding DNA: TGCAGTGCTAGTATGGGACACGCCGTTGTTAACACTGAAGCTTTCTTT. Protein sequence: CSASMGHAVVNTEAFF.

V gene TRBV5-1 combines with J gene TRBJ1-4; tentatively, D is TRBD1 (5 bases). Germline-derived CDR1 and CDR2 are SGHRS and YFSETQ. This CDR3 spans 15 amino acids. V shed 3 bases and J shed 6 bases, with 15 bases lying between them. The chain's CDR3 is CASSSEEGMDEKLFF. CDR3 bases: TGCGCCAGCAGCTCCGAGGAGGGGATGGATGAAAAACTGTTTTTT. Full variable domain (rest looked up from reference TRBV5-1 and TRBJ1-4): KAGVTQTPRYLIKTRGQQVTLSCSPISGHRSVSWYQQTPGQGLQFLFEYFSETQRNKGNFPGRFSGRQFSNSRSEMNVSTLELGDSALYLCASSSEEGMDEKLFFGSGTQLSVL.

The chain employs TRBV7-9 and TRBJ2-3, with TRBD2 matching 8 bases. Germline V lookup: CDR1 SEHNR, CDR2 FQNEAQ (reference sequence). V trimming: 3 bases; J trimming: 2 bases; junction bases outside the gene matches: 4. The CDR3 length is 15 residues. The CDR3 loop is CASSFAGGPTDTQYF. CDR3 in DNA: TGTGCCAGCAGCTTCGCGGGGGGTCCCACAGATACGCAGTATTTT.

The J gene is TRBJ1-3, the V gene TRBV3-1 (or the pseudogene TRBV3-2); possible D gene TRBD1, 5 bases. Trimming took 2 bases from V and 3 from J, leaving 14 bases between them. Germline V lookup: CDR1 LGHDT, CDR2 YNNKEL (reference sequence). This CDR3 region has 16 residues. CDR3 DNA: TGTGCCAGCAGCCAAATAACAGGAAGATTTGGAAACACCATATATTTT. Amino acid sequence: CASSQITGRFGNTIYF.

This rearrangement joins TRBV3-1 (or the pseudogene TRBV3-2) to TRBJ1-1; D ambiguous. Germline V CDR1 and CDR2: LGHDT, YNNKEL (reference sequence). Trimming removed 2 bases at V and 6 bases at J, with 13 bases between. This CDR3 contains 14 residues. CDR3 protein: CASSQPLSSAEAFF. In DNA, the CDR3 is TGTGCCAGCAGCCAACCCCTGTCCAGTGCTGAAGCTTTCTTT.

The J gene is TRBJ2-5, the V gene TRBV4-1, with 7 nucleotides matching TRBD1. CDR3 length: 15 amino acids. With V trimmed by 0 bases and J by 4 bases, 5 bases remained unmatched. Germline V lookup: CDR1 MGHRA, CDR2 YSYEKL. The CDR3 DNA follows: TGCGCCAGCAGCCAAGAGGGCAGGGGGAGAGAGACCCAGTACTTC. Protein product: CASSQEGRGRETQYF.

V usage is TRBV6-1 and J usage is TRBJ1-1; no clear D gene. The V gene lost 2 bases and the J gene lost 6 bases, with 16 bases spanning the gap. CDR3 length equals 15 residues. CDR1 and CDR2 from the germline V gene are MNHNS and SASEGT. For the CDR3, the DNA is TGTGCCAGCAGTGAACCTTCGTCAGAAGAAGCTGAAGCTTTCTTT. Translating it yields CASSEPSSEEAEAFF.

This clone has just a few counts. The V and J genes are TRBV2 and TRBJ1-2, with TRBD1 as a possible D gene (5 bases). This CDR3 region has 15 residues. Trimming cost V 4 bases and J 2 bases, with 14 bases left between them. From germline, CDR1 is SNHLY and CDR2 FYNNEI. For the CDR3, the DNA is TGTGCCAGCAGTGCGGCGGCGACAGCGAACTATGGCTACACCTTC. This codes for CASSAAATANYGYTF.